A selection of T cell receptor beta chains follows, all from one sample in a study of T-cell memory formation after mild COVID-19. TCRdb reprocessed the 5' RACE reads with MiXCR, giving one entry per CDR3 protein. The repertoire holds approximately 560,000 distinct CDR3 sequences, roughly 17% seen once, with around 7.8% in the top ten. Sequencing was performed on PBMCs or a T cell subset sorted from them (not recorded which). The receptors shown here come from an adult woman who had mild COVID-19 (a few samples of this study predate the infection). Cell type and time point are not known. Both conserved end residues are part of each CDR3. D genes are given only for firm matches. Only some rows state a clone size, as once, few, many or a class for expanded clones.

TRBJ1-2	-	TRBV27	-	CASSLSRQGFGGYTF	TGTGCCAGCAGTTTATCGAGGCAGGGTTTCGGCGGCTACACCTTC
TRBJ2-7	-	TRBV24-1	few	CATKVGTAHYEQYF	TGTGCCACCAAGGTCGGTACTGCCCACTACGAGCAGTACTTC
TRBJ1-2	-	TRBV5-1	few	CASSLNEGYTF	TGCGCCAGCAGCTTGAATGAGGGCTACACCTTC
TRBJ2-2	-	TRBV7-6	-	CASSFVQGYSGELFF	TGTGCCAGCAGCTTTGTCCAGGGGTACTCCGGGGAGCTGTTTTTT
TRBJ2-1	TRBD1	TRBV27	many	CASSTAGQVLGEQFF	TGTGCCAGCAGTACTGCGGGACAGGTGCTCGGTGAGCAGTTCTTC
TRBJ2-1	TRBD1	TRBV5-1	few	CASSLGTGADEQFF	TGCGCCAGCAGCCTAGGGACAGGGGCTGATGAGCAGTTCTTC
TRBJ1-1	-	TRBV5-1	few	CASSLVAGKSTEAFF	TGCGCCAGCAGCTTGGTAGCAGGGAAGAGCACTGAAGCTTTCTTT
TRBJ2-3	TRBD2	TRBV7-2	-	CASSGRQGDTQYF	TGTGCCAGTAGCGGGAGGCAGGGAGATACGCAGTATTTT
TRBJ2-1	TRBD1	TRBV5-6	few	CASSLGDREIAYNEQFF	TGTGCCAGCAGCTTGGGGGACAGGGAAATCGCCTACAATGAGCAGTTCTTC
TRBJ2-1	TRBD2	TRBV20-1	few	CSARDASGRMNEQFF	TGCAGTGCTAGAGATGCGAGCGGGAGGATGAATGAGCAGTTCTTC
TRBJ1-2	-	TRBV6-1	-	CASSERALYGYTF	TGTGCCAGCAGTGAGAGGGCCCTATATGGCTACACCTTC
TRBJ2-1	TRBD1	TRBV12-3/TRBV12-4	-	CASSTDRVRFF	TGTGCCAGCAGTACTGACAGGGTTCGATTCTTC
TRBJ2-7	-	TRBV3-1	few	CASSQDGFGRAWDYEQYF	TGTGCCAGCAGCCAAGATGGATTCGGACGGGCCTGGGACTACGAGCAGTACTTC
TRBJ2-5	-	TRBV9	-	CASSPDLGWETQYF	TGTGCCAGCAGCCCCGATCTGGGGTGGGAGACCCAGTACTTC
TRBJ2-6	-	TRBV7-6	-	CASSLVPNSGANVLTF	TGTGCCAGCAGCCTCGTTCCTAACTCTGGGGCCAACGTCCTGACTTTC
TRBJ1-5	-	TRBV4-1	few	CASSQGGGGQPQHF	TGCGCCAGCAGCCAAGGGGGGGGTGGTCAGCCCCAGCATTTT
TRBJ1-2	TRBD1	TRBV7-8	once	CASSLSRQGDGYTF	TGTGCCAGCAGCTTATCTCGACAGGGGGATGGCTACACCTTC
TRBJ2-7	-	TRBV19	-	CASSNQGEGYEQYF	TGTGCCAGTAGTAATCAGGGAGAAGGATACGAGCAGTACTTC
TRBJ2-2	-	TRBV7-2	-	CASSLSPLAGELFF	TGTGCCAGCAGCTTATCCCCTCTTGCCGGGGAGCTGTTTTTT
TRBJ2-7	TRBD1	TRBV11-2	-	CASSLGTGGAQSYEQYF	TGTGCCAGCAGCTTAGGGACAGGGGGCGCTCAGTCCTACGAGCAGTACTTC
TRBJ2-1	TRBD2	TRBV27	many	CASSLSGLAGYNEQFF	TGTGCCAGCAGTCTCTCCGGACTAGCGGGCTACAATGAGCAGTTCTTC
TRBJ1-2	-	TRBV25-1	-	CASSESRVVSRRGYTF	TGTGCCAGCAGTGAATCACGTGTGGTCTCGCGGCGTGGCTACACCTTC
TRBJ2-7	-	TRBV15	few	CATSREGGPLYEQYF	TGTGCCACCAGCAGGGAGGGGGGACCCCTCTACGAGCAGTACTTC
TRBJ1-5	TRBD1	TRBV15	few	CATSRSGQGAPAQHF	TGTGCCACCAGCAGATCGGGACAGGGAGCCCCAGCCCAGCATTTT
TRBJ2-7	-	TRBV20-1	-	CSAIPGAGSSYEQYF	TGCAGTGCAATCCCGGGCGCGGGGAGCTCCTACGAGCAGTACTTC
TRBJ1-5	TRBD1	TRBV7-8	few	CASSFSATGGNQPQHF	TGTGCCAGCAGCTTTTCCGCGACAGGGGGCAATCAGCCCCAGCATTTT
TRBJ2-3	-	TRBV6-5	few	CASWSGENTQYF	TGTGCCAGCTGGTCGGGAGAGAATACGCAGTATTTT
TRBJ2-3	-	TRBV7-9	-	CASSLTGSGTDTQYF	TGTGCCAGCAGCTTGACCGGGAGCGGGACAGATACGCAGTATTTT
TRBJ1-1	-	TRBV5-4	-	CASSLVAENTEAFF	TGTGCCAGCAGCTTGGTGGCAGAGAACACTGAAGCTTTCTTT
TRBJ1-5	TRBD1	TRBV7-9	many	CASSFQTGRREHQPQHF	TGTGCCAGCAGCTTTCAGACAGGGAGAAGGGAGCATCAGCCCCAGCATTTT
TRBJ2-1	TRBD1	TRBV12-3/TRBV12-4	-	CASTRPGTGEMNEQFF	TGTGCCAGCACGCGCCCCGGGACAGGGGAAATGAATGAGCAGTTCTTC
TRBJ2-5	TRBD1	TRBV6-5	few	CASMRQGLGETQYF	TGTGCCAGCATGAGACAGGGGCTGGGAGAGACCCAGTACTTC
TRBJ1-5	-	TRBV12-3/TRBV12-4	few	CASSWGSQPQHF	TGTGCCAGCAGTTGGGGGAGTCAGCCCCAGCATTTT
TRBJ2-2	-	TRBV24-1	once	CATSNGGTGELFF	TGTGCCACCAGTAACGGAGGGACCGGGGAGCTGTTTTTT
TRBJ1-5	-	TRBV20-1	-	CSARDPLGGTNQPQHF	TGCAGTGCTAGAGATCCCTTAGGAGGGACCAATCAGCCCCAGCATTTT
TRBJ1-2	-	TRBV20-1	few	CSARGGGYTF	TGCAGTGCCCGAGGGGGGGGCTACACCTTC
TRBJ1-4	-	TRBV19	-	CASSRPTWAGEKLFF	TGTGCCAGTAGTCGACCGACCTGGGCCGGTGAAAAACTGTTTTTT
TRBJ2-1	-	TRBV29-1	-	CSVKPDKSSYNEQFF	TGCAGCGTCAAACCTGACAAGAGCTCCTACAATGAGCAGTTCTTC
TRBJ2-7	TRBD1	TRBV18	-	CASSLLAWDRRYEQYF	TGTGCCAGCTCACTACTGGCCTGGGACAGGAGGTACGAGCAGTACTTC
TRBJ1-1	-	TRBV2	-	CASSAYAEAFF	TGTGCCAGCAGTGCTTATGCTGAAGCTTTCTTT
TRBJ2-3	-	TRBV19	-	CASSGVEKREFDTQYF	TGTGCCAGTAGTGGTGTTGAGAAGCGTGAGTTCGATACGCAGTATTTT
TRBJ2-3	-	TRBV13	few	CASSSTLGPTMHGNTDTQYF	TGTGCCAGCAGCTCTACCCTGGGGCCCACAATGCACGGGAACACAGATACGCAGTATTTT
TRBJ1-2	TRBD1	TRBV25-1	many	CASSEGVLGTGSIYGYTF	TGTGCCAGCAGTGAGGGGGTCTTAGGGACAGGGAGTATCTATGGCTACACCTTC
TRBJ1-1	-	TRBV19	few	CASSIPREGTEAFF	TGTGCCAGTAGTATACCTCGGGAAGGGACTGAAGCTTTCTTT
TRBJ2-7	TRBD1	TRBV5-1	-	CASSLGQGALTYEQYF	TGCGCCAGCAGCTTGGGACAGGGCGCTCTCACTTACGAGCAGTACTTC
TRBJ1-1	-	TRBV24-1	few	CATSDPTGTDRGRAFF	TGTGCCACCAGTGATCCGACCGGGACGGATCGAGGAAGAGCTTTCTTT
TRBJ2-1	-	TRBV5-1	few	CASSFLTPRNNEQFF	TGCGCCAGCAGCTTCCTCACACCCAGGAATAATGAGCAGTTCTTC
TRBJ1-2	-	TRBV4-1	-	CASSQGTAIHGYTF	TGCGCCAGCAGCCAAGGGACGGCAATCCATGGCTACACCTTC
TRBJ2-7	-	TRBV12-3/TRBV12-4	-	CASSSRSTATYEQYF	TGTGCCAGCAGCTCCCGGTCGACCGCGACCTACGAGCAGTACTTC
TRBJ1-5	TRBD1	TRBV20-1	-	CSARQGAGANQPQHF	TGCAGTGCCAGACAGGGTGCGGGGGCCAATCAGCCCCAGCATTTT
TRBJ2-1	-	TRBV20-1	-	CSARWEGPSNEQFF	TGCAGTGCTAGATGGGAAGGCCCCAGCAATGAGCAGTTCTTC
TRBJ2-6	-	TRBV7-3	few	CASSFLSGANVLTF	TGTGCCAGCAGCTTTCTTTCTGGGGCCAACGTCCTGACTTTC
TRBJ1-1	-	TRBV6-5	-	CASGQPNTEAFF	TGTGCCAGTGGACAGCCGAACACTGAAGCTTTCTTT
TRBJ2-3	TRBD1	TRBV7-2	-	CASSLAFTGGTDTQYF	TGTGCCAGCAGCTTAGCGTTCACAGGGGGCACAGATACGCAGTATTTT
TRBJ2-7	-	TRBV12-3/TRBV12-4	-	CASSFAPLTYEQYF	TGTGCCAGCAGTTTCGCTCCTCTCACCTACGAGCAGTACTTC
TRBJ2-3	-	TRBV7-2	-	CASSPVRADTQYF	TGTGCCAGCAGCCCCGTTAGAGCAGATACGCAGTATTTT
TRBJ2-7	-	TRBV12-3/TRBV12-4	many	CASARILSYPNEQYF	TGTGCTTCAGCTCGGATTTTGTCGTACCCCAACGAGCAGTACTTC